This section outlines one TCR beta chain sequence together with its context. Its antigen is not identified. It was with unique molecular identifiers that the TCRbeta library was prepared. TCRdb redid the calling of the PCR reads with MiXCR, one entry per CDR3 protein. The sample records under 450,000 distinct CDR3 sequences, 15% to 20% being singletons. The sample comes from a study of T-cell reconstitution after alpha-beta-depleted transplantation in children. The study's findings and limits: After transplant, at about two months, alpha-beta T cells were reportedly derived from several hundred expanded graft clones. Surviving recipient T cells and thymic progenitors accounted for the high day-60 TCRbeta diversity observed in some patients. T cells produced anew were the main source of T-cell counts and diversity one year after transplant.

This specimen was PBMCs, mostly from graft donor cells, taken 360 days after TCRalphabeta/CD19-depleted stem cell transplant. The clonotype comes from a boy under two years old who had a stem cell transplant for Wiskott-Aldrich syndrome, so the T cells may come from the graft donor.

The CDR3 region is CASSTWDTSSGANVLTF. The CDR3 DNA is TGTGCCAGCAGCACCTGGGACACAAGCTCTGGGGCCAACGTCCTGACTTTC. The V call is TRBV7-8, the J call TRBJ2-6, with D perhaps matching TRBD1 (6 bases). The V gene's germline CDR1 is SGHVS and CDR2 FQNEAQ. Trimming shortened V by 5 bases and J by 0 bases, and 14 bases separated the two germline ends. The CDR3 runs 17 residues.